In this sample, the clone carrying this T cell receptor beta chain turned up once. Its cognate antigen is unknown. The record originates from a study of chemoradiotherapy in HPV16-positive cancers. Findings of the study overall: HPV-responsive T-cell expansion during chemoradiotherapy was linked to improved recurrence-free survival in HPV16-positive patients.

Germline trimming cut 4 bases from V and 2 bases from J; bases unmatched to any gene: 5. CDR3 length: 15 residues. Germline-derived CDR1 and CDR2 are MGHRA and YSYEKL. Sequencing used immunoSEQ multiplex PCR; TCRdb keeps in-frame clones, though not all of them. The table shows about 20,000 clones, with approximately 84% occurring only once. The sample here was blood, taken from a patient who underwent chemoradiotherapy. The sequence derives from a human donor with HPV-associated anogenital cancer. V gene TRBV4-1 combines with J gene TRBJ1-5; TRBD1 aligns across 7 bases. The CDR3 nucleotides read TGCGCCAGCAGCCTTGACAGGGTGGGCAATCAGCCCCAGCATTTT. Protein: CASSLDRVGNQPQHF.